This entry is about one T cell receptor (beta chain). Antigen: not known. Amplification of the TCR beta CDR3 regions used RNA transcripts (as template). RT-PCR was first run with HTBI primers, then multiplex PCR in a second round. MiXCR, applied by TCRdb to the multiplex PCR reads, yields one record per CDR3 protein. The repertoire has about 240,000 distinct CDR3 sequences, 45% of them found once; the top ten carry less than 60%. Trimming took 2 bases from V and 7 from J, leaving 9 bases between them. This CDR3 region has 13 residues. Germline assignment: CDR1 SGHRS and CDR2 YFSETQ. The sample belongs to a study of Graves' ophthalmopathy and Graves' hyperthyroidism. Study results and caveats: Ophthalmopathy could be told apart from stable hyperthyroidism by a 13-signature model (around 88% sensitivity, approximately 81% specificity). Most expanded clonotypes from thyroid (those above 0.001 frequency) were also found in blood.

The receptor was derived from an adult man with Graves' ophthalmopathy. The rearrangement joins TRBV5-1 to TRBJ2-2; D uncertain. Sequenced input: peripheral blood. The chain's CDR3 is CASSFALGGELFF. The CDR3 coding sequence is TGCGCCAGCAGCTTCGCCTTAGGCGGGGAGCTGTTTTTT.